Shown below are 20 T cell receptor beta chains from a single sample sequenced in a study of CD4 and CD8 cells across lung adenocarcinoma regions. TCRdb reprocessed the PCR reads via MiXCR and lists one record per CDR3 protein. This table holds fewer than 7,500 distinct CDR3 sequences, around half found once. The sample comprised CD4+ T cells from the center of a lung tumor. These receptor sequences come from a female donor with lung adenocarcinoma. The CD4 and CD8 labels of this study may be unreliable.

V usage is TRBV10-2 and J usage is TRBJ1-5; D is possibly TRBD1 (5 bases). The germline V gene has CDR1 WSHSY and CDR2 SAAADI. The CDR3 sequence is 12 residues long. Trimming stripped 10 bases from V and 3 bases from J, with 10 bases between. CDR3 in amino acids: CATKDINQPQHF. In nucleotides, the CDR3 is TGCGCCACTAAGGACATCAATCAGCCCCAGCATTTT.

By frequency in the sample, this clonotype is medium-sized. CDR3 coding DNA: TGTGCCAGCAGTTACTCAGGATCACGTGACAATGAGCAGTTCTTC. This sequence encodes CASSYSGSRDNEQFF. V usage is TRBV6-2 or TRBV6-3 and J usage is TRBJ2-1; no clear D gene. With 0 bases removed from V and 5 bases from J, the gap between germline ends came to 11 bases. CDR3 length equals 15 residues. Germline V gives CDR1 MNHEY, CDR2 SVGEGT.

About this clonotype: A junction boundary mismatches the germline segment, possibly from a read error. The chain links TRBV10-3 to TRBJ2-1, with a weak D call TRBD2 (6 bases). The CDR3 loop spans 14 amino acids. CDR1 and CDR2 (germline): ENHRY, SYGVKD. The CDR3: CASRRARTSNAQFF. For the CDR3, the DNA is TGTGCCTCCCGGAGGGCCCGGACCTCCAATGCGCAGTTTTTC.

The rearrangement joins TRBV15 to TRBJ2-1, with a weak D call TRBD2 (6 bases). Germline V gene data show CDR1 as LNHNV and CDR2 as YYDKDF (reference sequence). The CDR3 is made up of 13 amino acids. V was trimmed by 4 bases and J by 4 bases, leaving 8 bases between them. CDR3 in DNA: TGTGCCACCAGCATCGGACTATACAATGAGCAGTTCTTC. Encoded protein: CATSIGLYNEQFF.

V usage is TRBV30 and J usage is TRBJ1-1, with a possible D match to TRBD1 (6 bases). V was trimmed by 5 bases and J by 1 base, leaving 11 bases between them. Germline loops: CDR1 GTSNPN, CDR2 SVGIG (reference sequence). The CDR3 runs to 13 residues. The CDR3: CAWERGRNTEAFF. The CDR3, as DNA: TGTGCCTGGGAAAGGGGGAGGAACACTGAAGCTTTCTTT.

Comment on this clonotype: The junction differs from germline at one of its ends, possibly a read error. V and J are TRBV6-2 or TRBV6-3 and TRBJ2-3; D may be TRBD1 or TRBD2 (5 bases each). Germline V gene data show CDR1 as MNHEY and CDR2 as SVGEGT. The CDR3 has 15 amino acids. The CDR3 bases are TGTGCCAGCAGCTCGGGGCTGGGAGCCCAAAACATGCAGTACTTT. The encoded protein is CASSSGLGAQNMQYF.

This clonotype is medium-sized. J is TRBJ2-5 and V is TRBV12-3 or TRBV12-4; 9 bases align to TRBD2. With the DNA end fitting TRBJ2-7 better, the J assignment may be wrong. This CDR3 comprises 15 residues. Written as DNA, the CDR3 is TGTGCCAGCAGTTTGTTAGCGGGAGCTTGGTACGAGCAGTACTTC. This codes for CASSLLAGAWYEQYF.

The rearrangement uses TRBV6-1 and TRBJ2-1, with D tentatively TRBD1 or TRBD2 (5 bases each). TRBJ2-5 matches the DNA end more closely, so the J call is doubtful. Germline CDR1 is MNHNS and CDR2 is SASEGT. There are 13 residues in the CDR3. The CDR3 DNA sequence: TGTGCCAGCAGTCCATGGGACGAAGAGACCCAGTACTTC. Its protein is CASSPWDEETQYF.

This clonotype was observed a few times. The chain links TRBV6-1 to TRBJ2-1; D is undetermined. The V gene lost 4 bases and the J gene lost 5 bases, with 9 bases spanning the gap. Germline values: CDR1 MNHNS, CDR2 SASEGT. This CDR3 comprises 13 residues. The CDR3 loop reads CASSVVGDNEQFF. The CDR3 nucleotides read TGTGCCAGCAGTGTTGTTGGGGACAATGAGCAGTTCTTC.

J is TRBJ2-3 and V is TRBV7-3; D may match TRBD1 or TRBD2 (5 bases each). CDR3 length: 15 residues. The germline V gene encodes CDR1 SGHTA and CDR2 FQGTGA. The germline V and J ends were trimmed by 4 bases and 5 bases, with 16 bases remaining between them. CDR3 bases: TGTGCCAGCAGCTCCTCTGGGACGGGGCAAGATACGCAGTATTTT. Protein product: CASSSSGTGQDTQYF.

This clonotype was detected many times. At one end the junction does not follow the germline gene, possibly because of a read error. The chain recombines TRBV10-1 with TRBJ2-3, with TRBD2 as a possible D gene (5 bases). The CDR3 totals 13 residues. Germline V CDR1 and CDR2: WNHNN, SYGVQD (reference sequence). CDR3: CATELEGTETQYF. The CDR3, as DNA: TGCGCCACCGAACTAGAAGGTACAGAGACCCAGTACTTT.

This chain links TRBV27 with TRBJ2-6; D call uncertain. CDR1 is MNHEY and CDR2 is SMNVEV in the germline V gene (reference sequence). The CDR3 consists of 13 residues. V was clipped by 3 bases and J by 4 bases, with 4 bases between them. CDR3: CASSLTGANVLTF. CDR3 DNA: TGTGCCAGCAGTTTGACCGGGGCCAACGTCCTGACTTTC.

This clonotype was detected only a few times. The chain uses TRBV5-4 and TRBJ2-1; D may be TRBD1 or TRBD2 (5 bases each). Trimming left V 4 bases short and J 0 bases short, with 14 bases between. The germline V gene has CDR1 SGHNT and CDR2 YYREEE (reference sequence). This CDR3 region has 16 residues. The DNA for the CDR3 is TGTGCCAGCAGCCAGACATCCGGGACCTCCTACAATGAGCAGTTCTTC. Translating it yields CASSQTSGTSYNEQFF.

As DNA, the CDR3 is TGTGCCAGCAGTACCTTGACAGGGCCCTACAATGAGCAGTTCTTC. Residues: CASSTLTGPYNEQFF. The V and J genes are TRBV6-2 or TRBV6-3 and TRBJ2-1; 7 bases fit TRBD1. CDR3 length: 15 residues. CDR1 and CDR2 (germline): MNHEY, SVGEGT. The junction had 6 bases not matched to a gene; V was cut back by 5 bases and J by 2 bases.

This clonotype turned up a few times. The J gene is TRBJ1-1, the V gene TRBV30; D gene ambiguous. Germline CDR1 and CDR2: GTSNPN and SVGIG (reference sequence). This CDR3 spans 11 amino acids. The ends were cut back, 1 base at V and 5 bases at J, with 5 bases in the middle. CDR3 loop: CAWSERTEAFF. CDR3 DNA sequence: TGTGCCTGGAGTGAGAGGACTGAAGCTTTCTTT.

The DNA of the CDR3 is TGCAGTGCTAGGGACAGGCTGGTCGGGCAGTACTTC. Translation gives CSARDRLVGQYF. The chain combines TRBV20-1 with TRBJ2-7; TRBD1 aligns across 7 bases. Germline V gene data show CDR1 as DFQATT and CDR2 as SNEGSKA (reference sequence). CDR3 length equals 12 residues. Unmatched junction bases numbered 8, after V lost 3 bases and J lost 9 bases.

As concerns this clonotype: The junction differs from germline at one of its ends, possibly a read error. The chain couples TRBV6-1 to TRBJ2-3; perhaps TRBD2 as D (5 bases). The CDR3 length is 14 residues. Per germline, CDR1 MNHNS and CDR2 SASEGT. The CDR3 DNA reads TGTGCGGGCAGTGAGGCCAGCGGCACAGATACGCAGTATTTC. This codes for CAGSEASGTDTQYF.

The rearrangement uses TRBV6-5 and TRBJ1-1; tentatively, D is TRBD1 (6 bases). The V and J ends lost 4 bases and 1 base respectively, with 10 bases between them. Per germline, CDR1 MNHEY and CDR2 SVGAGI. This CDR3 spans 14 amino acids. The CDR3: CASSFLDRNTEAFF. DNA for the CDR3: TGTGCCAGCAGTTTTTTGGACAGGAACACTGAAGCTTTCTTT.

This chain uses TRBV25-1 with TRBJ2-1; D ambiguous. The J call may be incorrect, as the DNA end agrees better with TRBJ2-7. Germline lookup yields CDR1 MGHDK and CDR2 SYGVNS. This CDR3 has 12 residues. CDR3 sequence: CASSASTDKQYF. As DNA, the CDR3 is TGTGCCAGCAGTGCGAGTACAGATAAGCAGTACTTC.

The chain has TRBV11-3 and TRBJ2-7, with TRBD1 matching 8 bases. Per germline, CDR1 SGHNT and CDR2 YENEEA. J was trimmed by 2 bases and V by 1 base; bases with no gene match: 4. This CDR3 contains 15 residues. As DNA, the CDR3 is TGTGCCAGCAGCTTAGCGGCCAGGGGGCCCTACGAGCAGTACTTC. Protein sequence: CASSLAARGPYEQYF.